The T cell receptor beta chain under discussion was sequenced for a study of radiation and T cells in renal cell carcinoma. Study-wide findings and caveats: Intratumoral heterogeneity was not captured in these approximately 1 g regions.

Points on this clone: Its specificity is unknown.

The V gene lost 0 bases and the J gene lost 4 bases, with 12 bases spanning the gap. The CDR3 has 14 residues. Germline lookup yields CDR1 GTSNPN and CDR2 SVGIG (reference sequence). The treatment here: treatment-naive control, cytoreductive nephrectomy. The method was immunoSEQ multiplex PCR; TCRdb's version includes in-frame clones alone and lacks a portion of them. Of over 8,500 clones in the sample, roughly 67% were seen once. The sequenced sample was tumor tissue, obtained from a patient whose treatment was nephrectomy without radiotherapy. The chain combines TRBV30 with TRBJ1-2; D gene uncertain. The sequence was collected from a man between 60 and 75 years old with renal cell carcinoma. The CDR3 region has the DNA TGTGCCTGGAGTGTACGAGAACTTCTCTATGGCTACACCTTC. Translating gives CAWSVRELLYGYTF.